The next 30 T cell receptor beta chains were all read from a single sample in a study of T cell responses to AZD1222 COVID-19 vaccine. Produced via immunoSEQ multiplex PCR; TCRdb's table is partial and in-frame only. The profile shows 84,000 or so clones, around 90% of them singletons. The sample in question was peripheral blood, obtained on day 0 of MenACWY control vaccination. These receptors were taken from an adult in good health.

The V call is TRBV27, the J call TRBJ1-1; the match to TRBD1 covers 7 bases. The CDR3 contains 18 residues. Germline trimming cut 3 bases from V and 0 bases from J; bases unmatched to any gene: 13. Germline loops: CDR1 MNHEY, CDR2 SMNVEV (reference sequence). The CDR3 sequence is CASSFRDRGEGMNTEAFF. The CDR3, as DNA: TGTGCCAGCAGTTTTCGGGACAGAGGCGAAGGGATGAACACTGAAGCTTTCTTT.

This chain joins TRBV4-3 and TRBJ1-1; tentative D call: TRBD1 (6 bases). V was trimmed by 0 bases and J by 1 base, leaving 18 bases between them. Germline assignment: CDR1 LGHNA and CDR2 YSLEER. This CDR3 contains 18 residues. CDR3 DNA: TGCGCCAGCAGCCAAGATAGTACAGGGTGGGAGTGGAACACTGAAGCTTTCTTT. Translating it yields CASSQDSTGWEWNTEAFF.

The chain has TRBV7-9 and TRBJ1-2; D not resolved. CDR3 size: 14 residues. Between the trimmed V and J ends, which lost 1 base and 2 bases, there was a span of 8 bases. Germline lookup yields CDR1 SEHNR and CDR2 FQNEAQ (reference sequence). DNA of the CDR3: TGTGCCAGCAGCTTAGGAGGGTCCAACTATGGCTACACCTTC. Protein: CASSLGGSNYGYTF. The full variable domain, with the rest looked up from reference TRBV7-9 and TRBJ1-2, is DTGVSQNPRHKITKRGQNVTFRCDPISEHNRLYWYRQTLGQGPEFLTYFQNEAQLEKSRLLSDRFSAERPKGSFSTLEIQRTEQGDSAMYLCASSLGGSNYGYTFGSGTRLTVV.

The rearrangement uses TRBV11-2 and TRBJ2-5, with 7 bases fitting TRBD2. The CDR3 has 14 residues. The germline V gene has CDR1 SGHAT and CDR2 FQNNGV. With 2 bases clipped from V and 1 base from J, the junction kept 1 base outside the gene matches. In DNA form, the CDR3 reads TGTGCCAGCAGCTTACCGGGGGGCCAAGAGACCCAGTACTTC. Translation gives CASSLPGGQETQYF.

This clone was seen a single time. The rearrangement links TRBV7-9 to TRBJ2-7; D might be TRBD2 (6 bases). Trimming took 2 bases from V and 4 from J, leaving 9 bases between them. The germline CDR1 and CDR2 sequences are SEHNR and FQNEAQ (reference sequence). The CDR3 is 13 amino acids. The CDR3 here is CASSLREEYEQYF. The DNA for the CDR3 is TGTGCCAGCAGCTTAAGGGAGGAGTACGAGCAGTACTTC.

V usage is TRBV18 and J usage is TRBJ1-2; 11 nucleotides match TRBD1. The junction had 5 bases not matched to a gene; V was cut back by 1 base and J by 7 bases. Germline loops: CDR1 KGHSH, CDR2 LQKENI. CDR3 length equals 15 residues. The CDR3 protein is CASSPQRDRGTGYTF. CDR3 nucleotides: TGTGCCAGCTCACCACAGAGGGACAGGGGGACTGGCTACACCTTC.

CDR3 coding DNA: TGTGCCAGCAGTCCCCCCAGGGTGGGGAACACTGAAGCTTTCTTT. This gives the protein CASSPPRVGNTEAFF. The chain recombines TRBV5-6 with TRBJ1-1, with D tentatively TRBD1 (5 bases). Trimming cost V 5 bases and J 1 base, with 15 bases left between them. Germline assignment: CDR1 SGHDT and CDR2 YYEEEE. CDR3 size: 15 residues.

The rearrangement joins TRBV6-5 to TRBJ1-1; 8 nucleotides align to TRBD1. Germline assignment: CDR1 MNHEY and CDR2 SVGAGI. V dropped 8 bases and J dropped 6; count of bases not matched to a gene: 2. The CDR3 runs to 11 residues. CDR3 loop: CASHRGAEAFF. The CDR3 region has the DNA TGTGCCAGCCACAGGGGGGCTGAAGCTTTCTTT.

This chain connects TRBV7-9 to TRBJ1-2; 7 bases match TRBD1. Unmatched junction bases numbered 4, after V lost 6 bases and J lost 0 bases. CDR1 is SEHNR, CDR2 FQNEAQ, per germline (reference sequence). CDR3 length: 14 amino acids. The CDR3 is CASSPGTANYGYTF. CDR3 DNA: TGTGCCAGCAGTCCTGGGACAGCTAACTATGGCTACACCTTC.

V is TRBV19 and J is TRBJ2-3; TRBD2 matches at 14 bases. Germline values: CDR1 LNHDA, CDR2 SQIVND (reference sequence). The CDR3 is 16 amino acids. The trim removed 4 bases at V and 1 base at J, leaving 1 base unmatched. The CDR3 DNA reads as TGTGCCAGTAGTAGGGGACTAGCGGGGGGCACAGATACGCAGTATTTT. Its protein product is CASSRGLAGGTDTQYF.

In its sample, this clone was seen once. This chain links TRBV9 with TRBJ2-3, with 8 bases matching TRBD1. This CDR3 region has 15 residues. Looked up from germline, CDR1 is SGDLS and CDR2 is YYNGEE. With 3 bases clipped from V and 3 bases from J, the junction kept 6 bases outside the gene matches. CDR3 sequence reads: CASSGWTGRTDTQYF. As DNA, the CDR3 is TGTGCCAGCAGCGGATGGACAGGGCGAACAGATACGCAGTATTTT.

The chain links TRBV3-1 (or the pseudogene TRBV3-2) to TRBJ1-5, with D unresolved. V gave up 0 bases and J gave up 1 base, with 10 bases separating them. This CDR3 contains 16 residues. The V gene's germline CDR1 is LGHDT and CDR2 YNNKEL (reference sequence). Here the CDR3 reads CASSQEKAGSNQPQHF. The DNA of the CDR3 is TGTGCCAGCAGCCAAGAGAAGGCGGGAAGCAATCAGCCCCAGCATTTT.

The rearrangement links TRBV7-3 to TRBJ1-4; 9 bases agree with TRBD1. V lost 6 bases and J lost 7; bases outside the gene matches: 6. The length of the CDR3 is 14 residues. Germline V lookup: CDR1 SGHTA, CDR2 FQGTGA. CDR3 DNA sequence: TGTGCCAGCAGTTACAGGGGGCGCGGTGAAAAACTGTTTTTT. This gives the protein CASSYRGRGEKLFF.

The rearrangement uses TRBV9 and TRBJ1-6; no definite D call. The CDR3 totals 15 residues. Looked up from germline, CDR1 is SGDLS and CDR2 is YYNGEE. Deletions cut 0 bases from V and 10 bases from J, with 14 bases between. CDR3 in DNA: TGTGCCAGCAGCGTAGGGAACTCCCTGGGGTCACCCCTCCACTTT. Translated: CASSVGNSLGSPLHF.

The J gene is TRBJ1-2, the V gene TRBV19; D possibly corresponds to TRBD1 (5 bases). Trimming removed 8 bases from V and 4 bases from J, with 17 bases in between. The CDR3 runs to 14 residues. Germline-derived CDR1 and CDR2 are LNHDA and SQIVND (reference sequence). The CDR3 reads CASEQDQFGYGYTF. The DNA of the CDR3 is TGTGCCAGTGAACAGGACCAGTTTGGCTATGGCTACACCTTC.

V usage is TRBV5-8 and J usage is TRBJ1-2, with no clear D. V dropped 3 bases and J dropped 2 bases, with 17 bases sitting between them. The germline gives CDR1 SGHTS, CDR2 YDEGEE. The CDR3 sequence is 16 residues long. For the CDR3, the DNA is TGTGCCAGCAGCTCCGTTGGGGTGTACGGGAACTATGGCTACACCTTC. Amino acids: CASSSVGVYGNYGYTF.

This chain links TRBV12-3 or TRBV12-4 with TRBJ1-1; D unresolved. The CDR3 covers 13 residues. Trimming took 6 bases from V and 0 from J, leaving 8 bases between them. Here the CDR3 reads CASRGRLNTEAFF. As DNA, the CDR3 is TGTGCCAGCAGGGGCCGGTTGAACACTGAAGCTTTCTTT.

The J gene is TRBJ2-2, the V gene TRBV7-9; D is unclear. Trimming removed 0 bases from V and 4 bases from J, with 9 bases in between. CDR1 SEHNR and CDR2 FQNEAQ come from the germline V gene (reference sequence). This CDR3 spans 15 amino acids. CDR3 DNA sequence: TGTGCCAGCAGCTTAGCGAAAGGCTCCACCGGGGAGCTGTTTTTT. Protein: CASSLAKGSTGELFF.

The chain has TRBV7-2 and TRBJ1-6; D is undetermined. The CDR3 consists of 13 residues. The V gene's germline CDR1 is SGHTA and CDR2 FQGNSA. Trimming left V 3 bases short and J 11 bases short, with 11 bases between. The CDR3 protein is CASSFTDEAPLHF. As DNA, the CDR3 is TGTGCCAGCAGCTTTACGGACGAGGCACCCCTCCACTTT. Full variable domain (remainder filled in from reference TRBV7-2 and TRBJ1-6): GAGVSQSPSNKVTEKGKDVELRCDPISGHTALYWYRQSLGQGLEFLIYFQGNSAPDKSGLPSDRFSAERTGGSVSTLTIQRTQQEDSAVYLCASSFTDEAPLHFGNGTRLTVT.

The genes are TRBV7-2 and TRBJ2-1; D is uncertain. The CDR3 is 15 amino acids. V lost 1 base to trimming and J lost 3 bases, with 10 bases between them. CDR1 and CDR2 from the germline V gene are SGHTA and FQGNSA. This CDR3 is CASSLEAGNYNEQFF. The DNA for the CDR3 is TGTGCCAGCAGCTTAGAGGCAGGCAACTACAATGAGCAGTTCTTC.

CDR3 DNA: TGTGCCACTACGTCGGAGCCTGCTGGAAACACCATATATTTT. This codes for CATTSEPAGNTIYF. The V call is TRBV7-2, the J call TRBJ1-3; D is unresolved. CDR3 length: 14 residues. Germline V CDR1 and CDR2: SGHTA, FQGNSA. Trimming cost V 10 bases and J 2 bases, with 15 bases left between them.

In its sample, this clone was seen once. This chain joins TRBV9 and TRBJ1-2; 10 nucleotides agree with TRBD1. The length of the CDR3 is 13 residues. The V and J ends lost 2 bases and 7 bases, in that order; junction bases with no gene match: 2. CDR1 and CDR2 from the germline V gene are SGDLS and YYNGEE. The CDR3 nucleotides read TGTGCCAGCAGCGTCGGGACAGGGGTTGGCTACACCTTC. It yields the protein CASSVGTGVGYTF.

In regard to this clone: Other DNA sequences in this sample translate to the same CDR3. The V gene is TRBV5-1, the J gene TRBJ1-5; no clear D gene. Deletions cut 0 bases from V and 0 bases from J, with 7 bases between. Germline V gene sequence: CDR1 SGHRS, CDR2 YFSETQ. The CDR3 totals 15 residues. The CDR3 bases are TGCGCCAGCAGCTTGGGAGGTAATAGCAATCAGCCCCAGCATTTT. Protein: CASSLGGNSNQPQHF.

This CDR3 is CASSQGPHREASGDNEQFF. In DNA, the CDR3 is TGTGCCAGCAGCCAAGGACCCCATAGGGAGGCTAGCGGGGACAATGAGCAGTTCTTC. The rearrangement links TRBV3-1 (or the pseudogene TRBV3-2) to TRBJ2-1, with 9 bases lining up with TRBD2. This CDR3 region has 19 residues. CDR1 LGHDT and CDR2 YNNKEL come from the germline V gene (reference sequence). V shed 1 base, J shed 5 bases, and the junction held 15 bases outside the gene matches.

J is TRBJ1-5 and V is TRBV3-1 (or the pseudogene TRBV3-2), with no clear D. CDR1 and CDR2 (germline): LGHDT, YNNKEL (reference sequence). The CDR3 has 13 amino acids. V shed 0 bases and J shed 0 bases, with 0 bases lying between them. The CDR3 protein is CASSQDSNQPQHF. Written as DNA, the CDR3 is TGTGCCAGCAGCCAAGATAGCAATCAGCCCCAGCATTTT.

The V and J genes are TRBV5-1 and TRBJ2-5; D gene uncertain. The V end was cut by 4 bases, the J end by 1 base, with 8 bases between. Germline V lookup: CDR1 SGHRS, CDR2 YFSETQ. The CDR3 consists of 13 residues. This CDR3 is CASSPSPQETQYF. The CDR3, as DNA: TGCGCCAGCAGCCCCAGCCCCCAAGAGACCCAGTACTTC.

The CDR3 DNA reads as TGTGCCAGCAGCTACCGCGGGGCAGATACGCAGTATTTT. Its protein is CASSYRGADTQYF. The chain is built from TRBV7-6 and TRBJ2-3; D possibly corresponds to TRBD2 (6 bases). V was cut by 4 bases and J by 4 bases, with 9 bases left in between. This CDR3 is built from 13 residues. Germline-derived CDR1 and CDR2 are SGHVS and FNYEAQ.

The V and J genes are TRBV5-8 and TRBJ1-4; 7 nucleotides agree with TRBD1. Germline-derived CDR1 and CDR2 are SGHTS and YDEGEE. Trimming took 3 bases from V and 8 from J; bases not matched to a gene: 7. This CDR3 is built from 14 residues. This chain's CDR3 is CASSSRQGGEKLFF. CDR3 coding DNA: TGTGCCAGCAGCTCCAGACAGGGAGGGGAAAAACTGTTTTTT.

This rearrangement joins TRBV2 to TRBJ1-5; the D is unclear. The CDR3 spans 18 residues. Trimming removed 6 bases at V and 2 bases at J, with 23 bases between. CDR1 and CDR2 (germline): SNHLY, FYNNEI. The CDR3 bases are TGTGCCAGCAGCCCACAGAAATCGGCCTGGGAAGGCAATCAGCCCCAGCATTTT. This gives the protein CASSPQKSAWEGNQPQHF.

The chain has TRBV7-9 and TRBJ1-5, with 7 bases identical to TRBD1. This CDR3 has 14 amino acids. Germline V gene lookup returns CDR1 SEHNR and CDR2 FQNEAQ (reference sequence). The V gene end was trimmed by 4 bases and the J gene end by 6 bases; junction bases not matched to a gene: 6. CDR3 sequence (DNA): TGTGCCAGCAGCTCCACAGGGGACGGTCAGCCCCAGCATTTT. As protein: CASSSTGDGQPQHF.